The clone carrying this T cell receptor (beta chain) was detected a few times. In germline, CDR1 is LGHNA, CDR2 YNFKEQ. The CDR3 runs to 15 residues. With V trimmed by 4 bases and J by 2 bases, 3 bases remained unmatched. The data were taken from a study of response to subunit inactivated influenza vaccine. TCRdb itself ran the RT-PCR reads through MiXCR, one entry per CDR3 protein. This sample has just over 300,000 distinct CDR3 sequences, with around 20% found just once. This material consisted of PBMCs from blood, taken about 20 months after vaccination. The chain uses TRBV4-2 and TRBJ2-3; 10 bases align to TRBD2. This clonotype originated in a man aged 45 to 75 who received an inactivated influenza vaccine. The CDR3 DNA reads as TGTGCCAGCAGCCCCGGACTAGCGGTCACAGATACGCAGTATTTT. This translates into CASSPGLAVTDTQYF.